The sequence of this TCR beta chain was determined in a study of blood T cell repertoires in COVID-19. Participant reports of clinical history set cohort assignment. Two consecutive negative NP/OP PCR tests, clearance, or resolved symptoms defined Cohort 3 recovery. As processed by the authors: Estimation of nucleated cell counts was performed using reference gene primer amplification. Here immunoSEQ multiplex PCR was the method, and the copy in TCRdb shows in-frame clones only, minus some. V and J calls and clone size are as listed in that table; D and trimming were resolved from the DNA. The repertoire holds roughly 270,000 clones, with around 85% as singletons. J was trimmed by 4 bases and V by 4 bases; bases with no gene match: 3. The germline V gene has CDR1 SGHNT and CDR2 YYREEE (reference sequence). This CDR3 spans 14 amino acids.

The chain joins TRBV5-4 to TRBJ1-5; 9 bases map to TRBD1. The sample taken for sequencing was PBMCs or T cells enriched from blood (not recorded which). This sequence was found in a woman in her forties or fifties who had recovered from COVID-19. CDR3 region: CASSRGTGNQPQHF. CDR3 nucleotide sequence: TGTGCCAGCAGCCGTGGGACAGGGAATCAGCCCCAGCATTTT.